This TCR beta chain was documented in a study of blood T cell repertoires in COVID-19. The wider study: Italy, Spain and the United States were the sources of the convalescent and acute COVID-19 samples. Sample material is recorded as cDNA or gDNA derived from T cells, B-cell-depleted T cells, or PBMCs.

This clone was found a few times. The V gene's germline CDR1 is SEHNR and CDR2 FQNEAQ (reference sequence). V was clipped by 5 bases and J by 5 bases; unmatched bases: 7. This CDR3 has 14 amino acids. Only in-frame clones appear in the TCRdb table, and some are missing; sequencing was by immunoSEQ multiplex PCR. The sample includes roughly 100,000 clones, 76% seen only once; the top ten take more than 5%. This sequence joins TRBV7-9 and TRBJ1-1; TRBD1 matches at 8 bases. This TCR was recovered from a man older than 75 with COVID-19, enrolled during active disease. Source material: peripheral blood. Written as DNA, the CDR3 is TGTGCCAGCAGCCCGGGGACAGGCAAGACTGAAGCTTTCTTT. Encoded protein: CASSPGTGKTEAFF.